This passage covers 18 T cell receptor beta chains from one sample sequenced in a study of Ad26.COV2.S vaccination and SARS-CoV-2 variants. Specified treatment: some 20 received Ad26.COV2.S at low or high dose, single or two shots; roughly five received placebo; per-sample allocation not given. Samples came from day 63 after the first vaccine or placebo injection. The data were produced by immunoSEQ multiplex PCR, yet TCRdb's version contains in-frame clones alone and is incomplete. The table lists about half a million clones, 89% of them singletons. The sample in question was peripheral blood, obtained in a trial of Ad26.COV2.S vaccine versus placebo. These TCRs come from a person between 18 and 60 years old who received the Ad26.COV2.S COVID-19 vaccine or a placebo.

The J gene is TRBJ2-1, the V gene TRBV6-6, with 7 bases matching TRBD2. The V gene's germline CDR1 is MNHNY and CDR2 SVGAGI (reference sequence). The CDR3 length is 12 residues. V shed 4 bases and J 14 bases; nucleotides not matched to a gene: 8. For the CDR3, the DNA is TGTGCCAGCAGTTTAGCTAGCGGACCCAAGTTCTTC. This gives the protein CASSLASGPKFF.

The V gene is TRBV5-1, the J gene TRBJ2-1, with 9 bases lining up with TRBD1. Germline V gives CDR1 SGHRS, CDR2 YFSETQ. This CDR3 has 15 amino acids. J was trimmed by 8 bases and V by 0 bases; bases with no gene match: 6. Here the CDR3 DNA reads TGCGCCAGCAGCTTGGCACAGGGGGCAGGCTATGAGCAGTTCTTC. This gives the protein CASSLAQGAGYEQFF.

The chain recombines TRBV7-6 with TRBJ2-3; D remains unclear. The germline CDR1 and CDR2 sequences are SGHVS and FNYEAQ. The CDR3 runs to 11 residues. The ends were cut back, 4 bases at V and 7 bases at J, with 6 bases in the middle. The CDR3: CASSSDNTQYF. CDR3 DNA: TGTGCCAGCAGCTCCGATAATACGCAGTATTTT.

The chain has TRBV11-2 and TRBJ2-5; D may be TRBD1 or TRBD2 (5 bases each). CDR3 size: 16 residues. The germline V and J ends were trimmed by 3 bases and 0 bases, with 14 bases remaining between them. The germline CDR1 and CDR2 sequences are SGHAT and FQNNGV. Here the CDR3 reads CASSFSTGTYQETQYF. The CDR3 DNA sequence: TGTGCCAGCAGCTTCTCGACTGGGACGTACCAAGAGACCCAGTACTTC. Full variable domain (remainder filled in from reference TRBV11-2 and TRBJ2-5): EAGVAQSPRYKIIEKRQSVAFWCNPISGHATLYWYQQILGQGPKLLIQFQNNGVVDDSQLPKDRFSAERLKGVDSTLKIQPAKLEDSAVYLCASSFSTGTYQETQYFGPGTRLLVL.

The chain has TRBV5-1 and TRBJ1-1, with D maybe TRBD1 (5 bases). Trimming stripped 5 bases from V and 4 bases from J, with 21 bases between. The germline V gene encodes CDR1 SGHRS and CDR2 YFSETQ. This CDR3 has 16 residues. CDR3 coding DNA: TGCGCCAGCAGTACCTTTTTGGCAGGGAGTGGCACTGAAGCTTTCTTT. Translated: CASSTFLAGSGTEAFF.

The sample holds a few counts of this clone. This chain connects TRBV7-2 to TRBJ1-3; the D is unclear. V lost 5 bases and J 1 base, leaving 12 bases between the germline ends. This CDR3 comprises 15 residues. Looked up from germline, CDR1 is SGHTA and CDR2 is FQGNSA. The CDR3 protein is CASSQSSGSGNTIYF. CDR3 coding DNA: TGTGCCAGCAGCCAGTCGTCCGGGTCTGGAAACACCATATATTTT. The entire variable domain, with the rest obtained from reference TRBV7-2 and TRBJ1-3, is as follows: GAGVSQSPSNKVTEKGKDVELRCDPISGHTALYWYRQSLGQGLEFLIYFQGNSAPDKSGLPSDRFSAERTGGSVSTLTIQRTQQEDSAVYLCASSQSSGSGNTIYFGEGSWLTVV.

The chain links TRBV5-1 to TRBJ1-1, with D tentatively TRBD1 (6 bases). The ends were cut back, 4 bases at V and 0 bases at J, with 10 bases in the middle. Germline V gene sequence: CDR1 SGHRS, CDR2 YFSETQ. This CDR3 spans 14 amino acids. The CDR3 DNA reads TGCGCCAGCAGCGAGAGGACAGTGAACACTGAAGCTTTCTTT. It encodes CASSERTVNTEAFF.

To note about this clone: Sequence at one end of the junction differs from germline and may be a read error. V is TRBV10-3 and J is TRBJ1-1; D remains unclear. The germline V gene has CDR1 ENHRY and CDR2 SYGVKD. The CDR3 covers 11 residues. The DNA of the CDR3 is TGTGCCATCAGTGATACGGTAACGGCATCCTTT. It encodes CAISDTVTASF.

A few counts support this clone. Other DNA sequences in the same sample also yield this CDR3. This chain connects TRBV18 to TRBJ2-3; D unclear. The V end was cut by 3 bases, the J end by 1 base, with 2 bases between. Germline V gene data show CDR1 as KGHSH and CDR2 as LQKENI. CDR3 size: 12 residues. The DNA for the CDR3 is TGTGCCAGCTCACCTGGCACAGATACGCAGTATTTT. This gives the protein CASSPGTDTQYF.

CDR3: CASSPGQLQRYEQYF. The CDR3 DNA follows: TGCGCCAGCAGTCCCGGACAGCTTCAACGCTACGAGCAGTACTTC. The chain has TRBV5-1 and TRBJ2-7, with TRBD1 as a possible D gene (6 bases). Per germline, CDR1 SGHRS and CDR2 YFSETQ. The CDR3 spans 15 residues. Trimming took off 5 bases at V and 3 bases at J, with 18 bases between the two ends.

This chain joins TRBV6-2 or TRBV6-3 and TRBJ1-5; unclear D gene. V lost 6 bases and J lost 4, with 10 bases in between. The length of the CDR3 is 13 residues. CDR1 MNHEY and CDR2 SVGEGT come from the germline V gene. This chain's CDR3 is CASSQVFNQPQHF. CDR3 DNA: TGTGCCAGCAGCCAGGTCTTTAATCAGCCCCAGCATTTT.

The chain carries TRBV4-2 and TRBJ1-1, with D hard to call. From germline, CDR1 is LGHNA and CDR2 YNFKEQ. The V end lost 0 bases, the J end lost 10 bases, and 15 bases lay between the germline ends. The CDR3 totals 14 residues. The CDR3 DNA is TGTGCCAGCAGCCAAGAGCCCCCGTCCGGGCGAGCTTTCTTT. This sequence encodes CASSQEPPSGRAFF.

The J gene is TRBJ2-5, the V gene TRBV19; possible D gene TRBD2, 6 bases. CDR1 is LNHDA, CDR2 SQIVND, per germline (reference sequence). Trimming stripped 2 bases from V and 5 bases from J, with 9 bases between. The CDR3 is made up of 13 amino acids. The CDR3 sequence is CASSISRGETQYF. The CDR3 nucleotides are TGTGCCAGTAGTATATCCCGGGGGGAGACCCAGTACTTC. Filled out from reference TRBV19 and TRBJ2-5, the complete variable domain reads DGGITQSPKYLFRKEGQNVTLSCEQNLNHDAMYWYRQDPGQGLRLIYYSQIVNDFQKGDIAEGYSVSREKKESFPLTVTSAQKNPTAFYLCASSISRGETQYFGPGTRLLVL.

The chain couples TRBV5-1 to TRBJ1-5; possibly TRBD1 for D (5 bases). The CDR3 runs 15 residues. V was shortened by 5 bases and J by 3 bases, with 15 bases between the two germline ends. Germline CDR1 SGHRS, CDR2 YFSETQ. The CDR3 here is CASRYDSENNQPQHF. DNA for the CDR3: TGCGCCAGCAGATACGACAGCGAGAACAATCAGCCCCAGCATTTT.

V usage is TRBV5-5 and J usage is TRBJ2-3; either TRBD1 or TRBD2 may fit D (9 bases each). The germline V gene has CDR1 SGHKS and CDR2 YYEKEE (reference sequence). CDR3 length equals 15 residues. Trimming shortened V by 4 bases and J by 6 bases, and 18 bases separated the two germline ends. The CDR3 loop is CASSAPSGTGDTQYF. Here the CDR3 DNA reads TGTGCCAGCAGCGCACCTAGCGGGACAGGGGATACGCAGTATTTT.

The chain combines TRBV7-6 with TRBJ1-1; D unclear. The CDR3 covers 15 residues. Between the trimmed V and J ends, which lost 1 base and 3 bases, there was a span of 12 bases. Germline lookup yields CDR1 SGHVS and CDR2 FNYEAQ. The CDR3 nucleotides read TGTGCCAGCAGCTTAGTTGCGGGATACTACACTGAAGCTTTCTTT. It specifies CASSLVAGYYTEAFF.

The rearrangement uses TRBV28 and TRBJ1-4; unclear D gene. CDR1 is MDHEN, CDR2 SYDVKM, per germline. V lost 4 bases and J lost 8, with 17 bases in between. The CDR3 has 15 amino acids. CDR3 protein: CASSSFLGSGEKLFF. CDR3 coding DNA: TGTGCCAGCAGTTCCTTCTTGGGTTCGGGAGAAAAACTGTTTTTT.

This sequence joins TRBV30 and TRBJ2-1, with 14 bases lining up with TRBD2. The CDR3 is 15 residues long. CDR1 is GTSNPN, CDR2 SVGIG, per germline (reference sequence). Losses at the gene ends were 5 bases for V and 6 bases for J; bases not matched to a gene: 6. CDR3 protein: CAWWGTSGSFNEQFF. For the CDR3, the DNA is TGTGCCTGGTGGGGGACTAGCGGGAGCTTCAATGAGCAGTTCTTC.